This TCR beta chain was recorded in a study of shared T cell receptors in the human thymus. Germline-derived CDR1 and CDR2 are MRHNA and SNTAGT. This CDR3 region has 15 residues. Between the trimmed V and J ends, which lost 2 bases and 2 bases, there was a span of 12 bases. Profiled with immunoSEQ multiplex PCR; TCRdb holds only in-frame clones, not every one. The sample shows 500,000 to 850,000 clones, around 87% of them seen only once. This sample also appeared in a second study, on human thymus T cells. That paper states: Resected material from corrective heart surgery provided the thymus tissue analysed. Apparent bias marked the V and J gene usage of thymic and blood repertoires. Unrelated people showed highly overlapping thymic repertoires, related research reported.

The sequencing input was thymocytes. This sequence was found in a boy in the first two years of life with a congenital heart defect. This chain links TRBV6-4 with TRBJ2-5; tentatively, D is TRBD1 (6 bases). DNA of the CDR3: TGTGCCAGCAGTGACGGGGGACAACAACAAGAGACCCAGTACTTC. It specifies CASSDGGQQQETQYF.